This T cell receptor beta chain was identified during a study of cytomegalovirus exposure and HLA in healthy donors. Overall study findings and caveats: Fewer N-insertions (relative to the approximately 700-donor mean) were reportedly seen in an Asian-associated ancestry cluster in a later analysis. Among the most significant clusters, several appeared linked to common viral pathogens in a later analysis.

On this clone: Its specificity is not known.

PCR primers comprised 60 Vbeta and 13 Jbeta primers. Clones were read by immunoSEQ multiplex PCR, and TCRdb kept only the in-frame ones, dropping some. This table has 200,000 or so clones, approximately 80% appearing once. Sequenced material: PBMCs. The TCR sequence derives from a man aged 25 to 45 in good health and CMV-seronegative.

The DNA for the CDR3 is TGTGCCAGCAGCTTAGAGTGGGGAGGAAAGTTGTACAATTCACCCCTCCACTTT. Protein product: CASSLEWGGKLYNSPLHF. V and J are TRBV7-9 and TRBJ1-6; D is ambiguous. Germline V gene data show CDR1 as SEHNR and CDR2 as FQNEAQ (reference sequence). The length of the CDR3 is 18 residues. The V gene lost 1 base and the J gene lost 7 bases, with 20 bases spanning the gap.